This T cell receptor (beta chain) came from a study of T cell repertoires in cytomegalovirus infection. Of note for this clonotype: Its antigen remains unidentified.

This CDR3 contains 13 residues. V lost 5 bases, J lost 3 bases, and 11 bases lay in between. MiXCR, run by TCRdb on the reads, gives a single entry per CDR3 protein. The table records 80,000 or so distinct CDR3 sequences, about 24% of them present only once. The material was CD8+ T cells from cultured PBMCs, obtained from culture after CMV antigen stimulation. This sequence originates from a human donor in good health (CMV status not recorded). Some clones in this sample may be carry-over from other donors' samples. This rearrangement joins TRBV12-3 or TRBV12-4 to TRBJ2-7; perhaps TRBD1 as D (5 bases). CDR3 sequence: CASSPPGHYEQYF. The CDR3 DNA reads TGTGCCAGCAGTCCTCCTGGACACTACGAGCAGTACTTC.